This T cell receptor beta chain emerged from a study of identifying expanded T cells in peripheral blood. Study-level findings and limits: Technical replicates showed around 1.2 changed clones; two weeks approximately 16; four weeks 19.

Healthy donors had no documented immune events, such as infections, while sampled. This CDR3 contains 17 residues. With regard to this clone: The target antigen is unknown.

Assay: immunoSEQ multiplex PCR; the TCRdb copy retains only in-frame clones and omits some. The data contain under 150,000 clones, about 88% of them singletons. The clonotype comes from a person aged 18-69 years in good health. The chain links TRBV21-1 to TRBJ2-7; the table assigns TRBD2, which was not confirmed against the DNA. TRBV21-1 is annotated as a pseudogene. The sample was blood. CDR3 in DNA: TGTGCCAGCAGCAAAGATTTTTTGGGGCAGGAGGGCTACGAGCAGTACTTC. This gives the protein CASSKDFLGQEGYEQYF.